These 7 T cell receptor beta chains came from one sample sequenced in a study of blood T cell repertoires in COVID-19. Method: immunoSEQ multiplex PCR; TCRdb's copy keeps in-frame clones and lacks some. The sample records about 75,000 clones, 80% to 95% being singletons. The sequenced sample consisted of peripheral blood. The origin of the receptors is a human donor in a cohort sampled during active COVID-19.

This chain connects TRBV6-5 to TRBJ1-1; D is ambiguous. V dropped 5 bases and J dropped 1 base, with 8 bases sitting between them. The CDR3 length is 13 residues. Germline values: CDR1 MNHEY, CDR2 SVGAGI. The CDR3 here is CASSTNSNTEAFF. The CDR3 coding sequence is TGTGCCAGCAGTACTAACTCGAACACTGAAGCTTTCTTT.

V and J are TRBV6-1 and TRBJ2-2; 8 bases agree with TRBD2. This CDR3 region has 17 residues. Germline lookup yields CDR1 MNHNS and CDR2 SASEGT. With 3 bases clipped from V and 2 bases from J, the junction kept 8 bases outside the gene matches. CDR3 sequence: CASSDRGGVGNTGELFF. The CDR3 DNA sequence: TGTGCCAGCAGTGATCGGGGGGGCGTGGGAAACACCGGGGAGCTGTTTTTT.

V gene TRBV5-8 combines with J gene TRBJ2-1, with 9 positions matching TRBD2. Per the germline V gene, CDR1 is SGHTS and CDR2 is YDEGEE. The CDR3 totals 17 residues. Trimming removed 7 bases from V and 3 bases from J; junction bases left unmatched: 14. This CDR3 is CASGFSKTSGYYNEQFF. The CDR3 nucleotides are TGTGCCAGCGGATTCTCAAAGACTAGCGGATACTACAATGAGCAGTTCTTC.

The DNA for the CDR3 is TGTGCCAGCAGGCCTAGCGGCACAGATACGCAGTATTTT. This encodes CASRPSGTDTQYF. The chain carries TRBV6-2 or TRBV6-3 and TRBJ2-3, with D tentatively TRBD2 (6 bases). Germline-derived CDR1 and CDR2 are MNHEY and SVGEGT. The length of the CDR3 is 13 residues. V was shortened by 6 bases and J by 1 base, with 8 bases between the two germline ends.

This sequence joins TRBV12-3 or TRBV12-4 and TRBJ1-5; a possible D gene is TRBD1 (5 bases). Trimming pared 3 bases from V and 9 bases from J, leaving 12 bases between. The CDR3 is made up of 13 amino acids. CDR3 in DNA: TGTGCCAGCAGTTTTAAAGACAGTATGCCCCAGCATTTT. It specifies CASSFKDSMPQHF.

The DNA of the CDR3 is TGTGCCAGCAGTTTATCGGGACAGGGATCTCAGCCCCAGCATTTT. Translating it yields CASSLSGQGSQPQHF. This chain links TRBV27 with TRBJ1-5, with 9 bases lining up with TRBD1. This CDR3 comprises 15 residues. Germline values: CDR1 MNHEY, CDR2 SMNVEV (reference sequence). V dropped 0 bases and J dropped 6; count of bases not matched to a gene: 3.

J is TRBJ2-3 and V is TRBV5-6; TRBD2 aligns across 7 bases. The J segment lost 4 bases and the V segment lost 4 bases, leaving 12 bases of the junction unmatched. Germline V gives CDR1 SGHDT, CDR2 YYEEEE. CDR3 length: 16 amino acids. For the CDR3, the DNA is TGTGCCAGCAGCCGCCCGGTGCGGGGGAATTCAGATACGCAGTATTTT. Translation gives CASSRPVRGNSDTQYF.